These 25 T cell receptor beta chains originate from one sample sequenced in a study of CD8+CD57+ T cells in acquired aplastic anemia. By flow cytometry, patients selected for sequencing had shown an expansion of CD8+CD57+ cells. The TCR beta profiling, which covered VDJ combination and CDR3 sequence, was carried out using genomic DNA as the template. In TCRdb, the reads were re-called with MiXCR into one record per CDR3 protein. Of 120,000 or so distinct CDR3 sequences listed, over 30% are singletons. Sequencing used sorted CD4+, CD8+, or CD8+CD57+ T cells (not recorded which) from PBMCs. The receptors stem from a human donor with aplastic anemia.

The chain has TRBV24-1 and TRBJ1-1; 7 bases line up with TRBD1. The CDR3 extends over 16 amino acids. With V trimmed by 2 bases and J by 1 base, 6 bases remained unmatched. Germline CDR1 and CDR2: KGHDR and SFDVKD. The CDR3 nucleotides are TGTGCCACCAGTGATTCGGGACAGTTCGGGAACACTGAAGCTTTCTTT. This encodes CATSDSGQFGNTEAFF.

The chain uses TRBV7-2 and TRBJ1-5, with D unresolved. V was cut by 3 bases and J by 6 bases, with 12 bases left in between. The CDR3 is 14 amino acids. The V gene's germline CDR1 is SGHTA and CDR2 FQGNSA. CDR3 residues: CASSLVGGGQPQHF. The CDR3 nucleotides read TGTGCCAGCAGCTTGGTGGGAGGAGGTCAGCCCCAGCATTTT. Filled out from reference TRBV7-2 and TRBJ1-5, the complete variable domain reads GAGVSQSPSNKVTEKGKDVELRCDPISGHTALYWYRQSLGQGLEFLIYFQGNSAPDKSGLPSDRFSAERTGGSVSTLTIQRTQQEDSAVYLCASSLVGGGQPQHFGDGTRLSIL.

V gene TRBV7-2 combines with J gene TRBJ1-5; no definite D call. V was cut by 3 bases and J by 6 bases, with 12 bases left in between. Germline values: CDR1 SGHTA, CDR2 FQGNSA. The CDR3 length is 14 residues. The CDR3 bases are TGTGCCAGCAGCTTGTCGTGGGTAGGTCAGCCCCAGCATTTT. Protein product: CASSLSWVGQPQHF.

Within the sample, this clonotype is medium-sized (0.01 to 0.1%). The V call is TRBV29-1, the J call TRBJ1-1; maybe TRBD1 (5 bases). V dropped 6 bases and J dropped 7 bases, with 9 bases sitting between them. This CDR3 has 10 residues. Germline CDR1 and CDR2: SQVTM and ANQGSEA. DNA of the CDR3: TGCAGCGTGGTGACAGTTGAAGCTTTCTTT. It encodes CSVVTVEAFF.

Only a few counts were recorded for this clonotype. The V and J genes are TRBV9 and TRBJ1-6; D remains unclear. V gave up 5 bases and J gave up 5 bases, with 14 bases separating them. CDR3 size: 15 residues. The germline CDR1 and CDR2 sequences are SGDLS and YYNGEE. The CDR3 DNA is TGTGCCAGCAGAGATGACGGAGGGAATAATTCACCCCTCCACTTT. Protein product: CASRDDGGNNSPLHF. The full variable domain, rest sourced from reference TRBV9 and TRBJ1-6, is DSGVTQTPKHLITATGQRVTLRCSPRSGDLSVYWYQQSLDQGLQFLIQYYNGEERAKGNILERFSAQQFPDLHSELNLSSLELGDSALYFCASRDDGGNNSPLHFGNGTRLTVT.

Details on this clonotype: It may be a read error: a sequence one base away is much more abundant. The V gene is TRBV5-1, the J gene TRBJ2-3, with no clear D. The CDR3 is 14 amino acids. The germline gives CDR1 SGHRS, CDR2 YFSETQ. The CDR3 DNA reads TGCGCCAGCAGCTTGGAGTTACATCAAGATACGCGGTATTTT. Amino acids: CASSLELHQDTRYF. The complete variable domain, with remaining parts taken from reference TRBV5-1 and TRBJ2-3, reads KAGVTQTPRYLIKTRGQQVTLSCSPISGHRSVSWYQQTPGQGLQFLFEYFSETQRNKGNFPGRFSGRQFSNSRSEMNVSTLELGDSALYLCASSLELHQDTRYFGPGTRLTVL.

The chain joins TRBV18 to TRBJ1-2; weak D call: TRBD1 (6 bases). From germline, CDR1 is KGHSH and CDR2 LQKENI. The ends were cut back, 6 bases at V and 6 bases at J, with 20 bases in the middle. CDR3 length: 15 residues. For the CDR3, the DNA is TGTGCCAGCTCGCAAACAGGGAGTTCTTCCGATGGCTACACCTTC. Residues: CASSQTGSSSDGYTF.

This clonotype was seen only a few times. CDR3 in amino acids: CAISTRMNTEAFF. Written as DNA, the CDR3 is TGTGCCATCTCCACACGAATGAACACTGAAGCTTTCTTT. The rearrangement uses TRBV10-3 and TRBJ1-1, with D unresolved. The V end was cut by 8 bases, the J end by 0 bases, with 10 bases between. The CDR3 runs 13 residues. CDR1 is ENHRY and CDR2 is SYGVKD in the germline V gene.

This rearrangement joins TRBV7-3 to TRBJ2-7; D might be TRBD2 (6 bases). In germline, CDR1 is SGHTA, CDR2 FQGTGA. The CDR3 has 16 residues. The CDR3 here is CVSSLEGSWRGYEQYV. As DNA, the CDR3 is TGCGTCAGCAGCTTAGAGGGGTCTTGGCGGGGCTACGAGCAGTACGTC.

V usage is TRBV19 and J usage is TRBJ1-6, with TRBD1 identical over 7 bases. The germline gives CDR1 LNHDA, CDR2 SQIVND (reference sequence). The CDR3 length is 14 residues. With 5 bases clipped from V and 13 bases from J, the junction kept 11 bases outside the gene matches. The CDR3 bases are TGTGCCAGTAGTGCAACAGGGGTGGGGCAGCCCCTCCACTTT. Its protein is CASSATGVGQPLHF.

This clonotype was counted a few times. This chain links TRBV4-2 with TRBJ1-4; D unresolved. Germline V gene data show CDR1 as LGHNA and CDR2 as YNFKEQ. The CDR3 is made up of 18 amino acids. Trimming cost V 2 bases and J 0 bases, with 16 bases left between them. This chain's CDR3 is CASSQTSRLTATNEKLFF. DNA for the CDR3: TGTGCCAGCAGCCAAACGAGTAGGCTAACTGCAACTAATGAAAAACTGTTTTTT.

The rearrangement joins TRBV2 to TRBJ1-2; tentatively, D is TRBD1 (5 bases). The germline V and J ends were trimmed by 6 bases and 4 bases, with 12 bases remaining between them. Germline CDR1 reads SNHLY; CDR2 reads FYNNEI. This CDR3 has 13 amino acids. The CDR3 coding sequence is TGTGCCAGCAGAGCTGACAGTGTCTATGGCTACACCTTC. Protein product: CASRADSVYGYTF.

With regard to this clonotype: A much larger clone differs from this one at a single base, so this may be a read error. V and J are TRBV5-1 and TRBJ1-5; a possible D gene is TRBD1 (5 bases). Germline V gene lookup returns CDR1 SGHRS and CDR2 YFSETQ. Deletions cut 0 bases from V and 6 bases from J, with 13 bases between. There are 15 residues in the CDR3. The CDR3 DNA follows: TGCGCCAGCAGCTTGGAAGTGGGACGCAGTCAGCCCCAGCATTTT. As protein: CASSLEVGRSQPQHF. Full variable domain (rest looked up from reference TRBV5-1 and TRBJ1-5): KAGVTQTPRYLIKTRGQQVTLSCSPISGHRSVSWYQQTPGQGLQFLFEYFSETQRNKGNFPGRFSGRQFSNSRSEMNVSTLELGDSALYLCASSLEVGRSQPQHFGDGTRLSIL.

CDR3: CATSDSGQGFGETQYF. CDR3 DNA: TGTGCCACCAGTGATTCGGGACAGGGGTTCGGAGAGACCCAGTACTTC. V gene TRBV24-1 combines with J gene TRBJ2-5, with TRBD1 matching over 10 bases. The length of the CDR3 is 16 residues. CDR1 is KGHDR, CDR2 SFDVKD, per germline. The J segment lost 4 bases and the V segment lost 2 bases, leaving 6 bases of the junction unmatched.

This clonotype came up many times. V is TRBV19 and J is TRBJ1-2; no definite D call. Germline values: CDR1 LNHDA, CDR2 SQIVND (reference sequence). The CDR3 is 15 residues long. The V gene lost 4 bases and the J gene lost 2 bases, with 14 bases spanning the gap. The CDR3 nucleotides are TGTGCCAGTAGTAGTCGGAGGCCCACAAACTATGGCTACACCTTC. The encoded protein is CASSSRRPTNYGYTF.

Regarding this clonotype: This clone may be a read error of a much larger clone one base away. The CDR3 loop is CASSPDGSQPSYNSPLHF. The DNA for the CDR3 is TGTGCCAGCAGTCCCGACGGGAGCCAACCCTCCTATAATTCACCCCTCCACTTT. This rearrangement joins TRBV10-3 to TRBJ1-6; D unresolved. CDR3 length: 18 amino acids. CDR1 is ENHRY and CDR2 is SYGVKD in the germline V gene.

This clonotype showed up many times. The V call is TRBV7-9, the J call TRBJ1-5, with 8 bases lining up with TRBD1. CDR1 SEHNR and CDR2 FQNEAQ come from the germline V gene (reference sequence). The CDR3 length is 15 residues. J gave up 3 bases and V 4 bases, and 5 bases lay outside the gene matches. Here the CDR3 reads CASSYGTGFNQPQHF. DNA for the CDR3: TGTGCCAGCAGCTACGGGACAGGCTTCAATCAGCCCCAGCATTTT.

This clonotype was detected many times. This chain uses TRBV5-4 with TRBJ2-5, with D possibly called TRBD1 or TRBD2 (7 bases each). CDR3 length equals 17 residues. Germline loops: CDR1 SGHNT, CDR2 YYREEE (reference sequence). The V end was cut by 7 bases, the J end by 7 bases, with 29 bases between. The CDR3 region has the DNA TGTGCCAGCCGACCCGGGGCAGGGGGGGGGACGGAAGGGACCCAGTACTTC. It specifies CASRPGAGGGTEGTQYF.

This clonotype was recorded at least ten times. The V and J genes are TRBV7-2 and TRBJ1-1, with TRBD1 as a possible D gene (6 bases). The V gene's germline CDR1 is SGHTA and CDR2 FQGNSA. V gave up 5 bases and J gave up 4 bases, with 14 bases separating them. This CDR3 spans 14 amino acids. The CDR3 loop reads CASSPRQARTEAFF. The CDR3 bases are TGTGCCAGCAGCCCCCGACAGGCCCGCACTGAAGCTTTCTTT.

This clonotype was recorded many times. The chain carries TRBV20-1 and TRBJ1-1; perhaps TRBD1 as D (5 bases). In germline, CDR1 is DFQATT, CDR2 SNEGSKA (reference sequence). This CDR3 is built from 15 residues. Trimming took 3 bases from V and 0 from J, leaving 14 bases between them. The CDR3, as DNA: TGCAGTGCTAGCCGTGGACAAGTCATGAACACTGAAGCTTTCTTT. Its translation: CSASRGQVMNTEAFF.

The sample holds many counts of this clonotype. The DNA of the CDR3 is TGTGCCAGCAGTACCCGACGGGGCCTGGGAGGTGGCGCTAACTATGGCTACACCTTC. Residues: CASSTRRGLGGGANYGYTF. The chain links TRBV25-1 to TRBJ1-2; D possibly corresponds to TRBD1 (5 bases). With 5 bases removed from V and 0 bases from J, the gap between germline ends came to 25 bases. Germline CDR1 MGHDK, CDR2 SYGVNS. This CDR3 comprises 19 residues.

The chain has TRBV29-1 and TRBJ2-7, with 7 positions matching TRBD2. Germline V gene lookup returns CDR1 SQVTM and CDR2 ANQGSEA. Trimming took 3 bases from V and 4 from J; bases not matched to a gene: 0. The CDR3 extends over 11 amino acids. The CDR3, as DNA: TGCAGCGTTGAGGGGGGGTACGAGCAGTACTTC. Protein sequence: CSVEGGYEQYF.

This clonotype has at least ten counts. V usage is TRBV9 and J usage is TRBJ1-5; 11 nucleotides match TRBD1. CDR3 length equals 16 residues. V was clipped by 4 bases and J by 6 bases; unmatched bases: 9. Germline CDR1 is SGDLS and CDR2 is YYNGEE. The CDR3 nucleotides read TGTGCCAGCAGCCCTGGACAGGGGGCCTTAGGTCAGCCCCAGCATTTT. It codes for CASSPGQGALGQPQHF.

This clonotype appeared many times. The chain uses TRBV4-1 and TRBJ2-3; 7 bases agree with TRBD1. The CDR3 has 17 residues. CDR1 MGHRA and CDR2 YSYEKL come from the germline V gene. Trimming removed 1 base from V and 0 bases from J; junction bases left unmatched: 7. In DNA form, the CDR3 reads TGCGCCAGCAGCCAAGGCCGACGGGACAGTAGCACAGATACGCAGTATTTT. It codes for CASSQGRRDSSTDTQYF.

The rearrangement uses TRBV29-1 and TRBJ2-7; TRBD1 matches at 7 bases. V lost 6 bases and J lost 3; bases outside the gene matches: 8. Germline assignment: CDR1 SQVTM and CDR2 ANQGSEA. The CDR3 has 13 residues. CDR3 coding DNA: TGCAGCGTGACACGACAGGGAAACTACGAGCAGTACTTC. It yields the protein CSVTRQGNYEQYF.